This TCR beta chain was sequenced during a study of graft-versus-host responses after intestinal transplantation. Study-level information: Recipients were given multivisceral, liver-intestinal, or isolated intestinal transplants. Following induction with anti-thymocyte globulin, all recipients were given tacrolimus and steroids for approximately 3 years.

Following the reaction, CD3+CD4+ and CD3+CD8+ responders that were proliferating and CFSE-low underwent sorting. Regarding the study as a whole: Recipient marrow held GvH clones, some first seen in ileum or blood.

The CDR3 has 13 amino acids. V dropped 7 bases and J dropped 3; count of bases not matched to a gene: 1. Germline CDR1 ENHRY, CDR2 SYGVKD. Measured with immunoSEQ multiplex PCR; TCRdb has only the in-frame clones, and not every one. Among 13,000 or so clones listed, 38% were seen once. The source is a human patient who received an intestinal transplant. The sample in question was alloreactive CD4+ T cells from a mixed lymphocyte reaction culture, obtained before intestinal transplant. Specified subset: CFSE-low proliferating T cells sorted from approximately six-day pre-transplant mixed lymphocyte reaction (GvH or HvG direction). The chain carries TRBV10-3 and TRBJ1-5; TRBD1 agrees at 9 bases. The CDR3 coding sequence is TGTGCCATCAACAGGGGGCCCAATCAGCCCCAGCATTTT. Protein: CAINRGPNQPQHF.